Listed here are 27 T cell receptor beta chains from one sample, sequenced in a study of blood T cell repertoires in COVID-19. Profiling relied on immunoSEQ multiplex PCR, and the TCRdb table lists in-frame clones only, not all of them. There are about 300,000 clones in the sample; about 85% occur only once, and about an eighth lies in the top ten. The sequenced sample was peripheral blood. The receptors originated from a human donor in a cohort sampled during active COVID-19.

The chain employs TRBV18 and TRBJ2-3; 12 bases agree with TRBD2. In germline, CDR1 is KGHSH, CDR2 LQKENI. The CDR3 spans 15 residues. The trim removed 3 bases at V and 5 bases at J, leaving 3 bases unmatched. CDR3 nucleotides: TGTGCCAGCTCACCCCCGGGACTAGCGGGAGATACGCAGTATTTT. This codes for CASSPPGLAGDTQYF.

The genes are TRBV4-2 and TRBJ2-5, with 7 positions matching TRBD2. Germline V gene lookup returns CDR1 LGHNA and CDR2 YNFKEQ. Losses at the gene ends were 5 bases for V and 4 bases for J; bases not matched to a gene: 7. This CDR3 comprises 14 residues. The CDR3 reads CASSGGGTAETQYF. The CDR3 nucleotides read TGTGCCAGCAGCGGGGGGGGGACGGCAGAGACCCAGTACTTC.

V usage is TRBV5-5 and J usage is TRBJ2-5, with 9 bases lining up with TRBD2. Germline CDR1 SGHKS, CDR2 YYEKEE (reference sequence). V gave up 0 bases and J gave up 13 bases; unmatched junction bases: 10. The CDR3 is 14 amino acids. The CDR3: CASSLEASGKPGYF. The CDR3, as DNA: TGTGCCAGCAGCTTGGAAGCTAGCGGGAAACCGGGGTACTTC.

In this sample, this clone turned up once. V gene TRBV19 combines with J gene TRBJ2-3, with 12 positions matching TRBD2. Germline lookup yields CDR1 LNHDA and CDR2 SQIVND (reference sequence). Losses at the gene ends were 8 bases for V and 2 bases for J; bases not matched to a gene: 2. The CDR3 spans 14 residues. In DNA form, the CDR3 reads TGTGCCAGTCTAGCGGGAGGGCCCACAGATACGCAGTATTTT. Its translation: CASLAGGPTDTQYF.

This chain connects TRBV29-1 to TRBJ2-1, with 10 positions matching TRBD2. The CDR3 has 18 residues. The junction had 17 bases not matched to a gene; V was cut back by 2 bases and J by 7 bases. Germline CDR1 reads SQVTM; CDR2 reads ANQGSEA. CDR3 sequence: CSVEFSSGSSSVWNEQFF. The CDR3 DNA reads as TGCAGCGTTGAATTTTCTAGCGGGAGCTCGTCCGTTTGGAATGAGCAGTTCTTC.

The chain carries TRBV5-1 and TRBJ1-4; 7 bases map to TRBD1. CDR1 and CDR2 from the germline V gene are SGHRS and YFSETQ. CDR3 length equals 15 residues. Unmatched junction bases numbered 8, after V lost 4 bases and J lost 5 bases. CDR3 DNA sequence: TGCGCCAGCAGCCCCCGCGGGACAGAAAATGAAAAACTGTTTTTT. This sequence encodes CASSPRGTENEKLFF.

The chain employs TRBV28 and TRBJ1-5; 7 positions match TRBD1. Trimming removed 4 bases from V and 2 bases from J; junction bases left unmatched: 5. Germline values: CDR1 MDHEN, CDR2 SYDVKM. The CDR3 runs 15 residues. CDR3 nucleotide sequence: TGTGCCAGCAGTTCGAGGGGGCGGGGCAATCAGCCCCAGCATTTT. This sequence encodes CASSSRGRGNQPQHF.

This chain joins TRBV21-1 and TRBJ2-3; the table's D call of TRBD2 was not tested on the DNA. TRBV21-1 is a listed pseudogene. CDR3 length equals 18 residues. The CDR3 coding sequence is TGTGCCAGCAGCAAAGGTTCTAGCGGCCTCCCGAAGTCAGATACGCAGTATTTT. This gives the protein CASSKGSSGLPKSDTQYF.

The chain uses TRBV24-1 and TRBJ1-1; tentative D call: TRBD1 (5 bases). Germline V gene data show CDR1 as KGHDR and CDR2 as SFDVKD. CDR3 length: 16 residues. The ends were cut back, 8 bases at V and 0 bases at J, with 18 bases in the middle. CDR3 residues: CATTGEPGGVNTEAFF. CDR3 sequence (DNA): TGTGCCACCACTGGTGAACCCGGGGGGGTGAACACTGAAGCTTTCTTT.

This chain joins TRBV7-2 and TRBJ2-5, with 9 bases identical to TRBD2. This CDR3 spans 15 amino acids. After removal of 7 bases from V and 4 bases from J, the junction contained 10 bases not matched to a gene. Germline CDR1 SGHTA, CDR2 FQGNSA. Written as DNA, the CDR3 is TGTGCCAGCACCCATAGCGGGAGCTTCGGAGAGACCCAGTACTTC. It translates to CASTHSGSFGETQYF.

This sequence joins TRBV14 and TRBJ1-1; the D gene is possibly TRBD1 (5 bases). The CDR3 contains 15 residues. Trimming removed 1 base at V and 4 bases at J, with 13 bases between. CDR1 and CDR2 (germline): SGHDN, FVKESK. DNA for the CDR3: TGTGCCAGCAGCCAAGCGGGTTGGCAGGGCACTGAAGCTTTCTTT. This codes for CASSQAGWQGTEAFF. The full variable domain, in which reference TRBV14 and TRBJ1-1 provide the parts outside the CDR3, is EAGVTQFPSHSVIEKGQTVTLRCDPISGHDNLYWYRRVMGKEIKFLLHFVKESKQDESGMPNNRFLAERTGGTYSTLKVQPAELEDSGVYFCASSQAGWQGTEAFFGQGTRLTVV.

This chain joins TRBV4-1 and TRBJ2-7; D is possibly TRBD2 (5 bases). CDR3 length: 12 residues. Germline assignment: CDR1 MGHRA and CDR2 YSYEKL. V was cut by 1 base and J by 6 bases, with 7 bases left in between. This chain's CDR3 is CASSQGGGEQYF. CDR3 nucleotide sequence: TGCGCCAGCAGCCAAGGAGGAGGCGAGCAGTACTTC.

This chain connects TRBV18 to TRBJ1-1; TRBD1 matches at 7 bases. The CDR3 totals 15 residues. The J segment lost 4 bases and the V segment lost 4 bases, leaving 9 bases of the junction unmatched. The germline CDR1 and CDR2 sequences are KGHSH and LQKENI. The CDR3 DNA is TGTGCCAGCTCACTCCCGACAGGGTCGGGCACTGAAGCTTTCTTT. Its translation: CASSLPTGSGTEAFF.

This sequence joins TRBV6-5 and TRBJ1-1, with D tentatively TRBD1 (5 bases). This CDR3 region has 14 residues. Germline V lookup: CDR1 MNHEY, CDR2 SVGAGI. The germline V and J ends were trimmed by 6 bases and 6 bases, with 17 bases remaining between them. CDR3 amino acids: CASRRTRQGAEAFF. CDR3 bases: TGTGCCAGCAGACGAACCCGTCAAGGGGCTGAAGCTTTCTTT.

CDR3 region: CASSPTFMNTEAFF. Written as DNA, the CDR3 is TGTGCCAGCAGTCCCACTTTCATGAACACTGAAGCTTTCTTT. This rearrangement joins TRBV2 to TRBJ1-1; no firm D call. The length of the CDR3 is 14 residues. The germline CDR1 and CDR2 sequences are SNHLY and FYNNEI. The V and J ends lost 5 bases and 0 bases respectively, with 10 bases between them.

V usage is TRBV7-2 and J usage is TRBJ1-4, with TRBD1 matching 9 bases. The germline V gene encodes CDR1 SGHTA and CDR2 FQGNSA. Trimming at V came to 2 bases and at J to 5 bases, leaving 6 bases not matched to a gene. CDR3 length equals 16 residues. The CDR3 DNA reads as TGTGCCAGCAGCTTATTGGCGGGGACAGGGAATGAAAAACTGTTTTTT. Its translation is CASSLLAGTGNEKLFF.

The V call is TRBV7-2, the J call TRBJ2-2; a weak D match, TRBD1 (5 bases). This CDR3 is 17 amino acids long. Germline V gene sequence: CDR1 SGHTA, CDR2 FQGNSA. With 3 bases removed from V and 6 bases from J, the gap between germline ends came to 20 bases. The DNA for the CDR3 is TGTGCCAGCAGCTTGTCCCTCGGACATCTTCAAGCCGGGGAGCTGTTTTTT. Translation gives CASSLSLGHLQAGELFF.

This chain joins TRBV3-1 (or the pseudogene TRBV3-2) and TRBJ2-1; TRBD2 agrees at 11 bases. J lost 6 bases, V lost 0 bases, and 10 bases had no gene match. Germline loops: CDR1 LGHDT, CDR2 YNNKEL (reference sequence). The length of the CDR3 is 18 residues. CDR3 sequence (DNA): TGTGCCAGCAGCCAAGAAATGGGAACGGGACTAGCGGTCAATGAGCAGTTCTTC. Residues: CASSQEMGTGLAVNEQFF.

Regarding this clone: The junction shows a germline mismatch at one end, possibly a read error. This rearrangement joins TRBV30 to TRBJ1-2; unclear D gene. Germline lookup yields CDR1 GTSNPN and CDR2 SVGIG (reference sequence). This CDR3 comprises 11 residues. CDR3 amino acids: CAWSESLGGVF. The DNA for the CDR3 is TGTGCCTGGAGTGAGTCCCTCGGAGGAGTCTTC.

The chain recombines TRBV6-6 with TRBJ2-1; D gene ambiguous. Trimming removed 5 bases from V and 13 bases from J, with 15 bases in between. This CDR3 comprises 12 residues. CDR1 is MNHNY, CDR2 SVGAGI, per germline (reference sequence). The CDR3 coding sequence is TGTGCCAGCAGTCTTACCTCACTCATACAGTTCTTC. Protein sequence: CASSLTSLIQFF.

The chain recombines TRBV4-2 with TRBJ1-2, with 7 bases lining up with TRBD1. Germline V gene data show CDR1 as LGHNA and CDR2 as YNFKEQ. The CDR3 spans 15 residues. V dropped 0 bases and J dropped 4; count of bases not matched to a gene: 5. The DNA for the CDR3 is TGTGCCAGCAGCCAAGATGAGGGGGCCCCCTATGGCTACACCTTC. Residues: CASSQDEGAPYGYTF.

This chain connects TRBV24-1 to TRBJ2-7, with TRBD1 identical over 8 bases. Trimming took 6 bases from V and 4 from J; bases not matched to a gene: 4. The CDR3 has 13 residues. Per germline, CDR1 KGHDR and CDR2 SFDVKD. CDR3 sequence (DNA): TGTGCCACCAGTTCAGGGGGCGAGTACGAGCAGTACTTC. Amino acid sequence: CATSSGGEYEQYF.

The J gene is TRBJ1-1, the V gene TRBV7-9, with D possibly TRBD1 on 6 matching bases. Trimming removed 5 bases at V and 8 bases at J, with 18 bases between. The CDR3 totals 14 residues. Germline CDR1 SEHNR, CDR2 FQNEAQ (reference sequence). For the CDR3, the DNA is TGTGCCAGCAGCCGCCGACAGGCCTCAATAGAAGCTTTCTTT. Translation gives CASSRRQASIEAFF.

The chain couples TRBV3-1 (or the pseudogene TRBV3-2) to TRBJ2-1; 11 bases fit TRBD2. The germline gives CDR1 LGHDT, CDR2 YNNKEL (reference sequence). The CDR3 contains 13 residues. The V and J ends lost 5 bases and 10 bases, in that order; junction bases with no gene match: 4. CDR3 in DNA: TGTGCCAGCAGCTATCTAGCGGGAGGAGAGCAGTTCTTC. It specifies CASSYLAGGEQFF.

The rearrangement joins TRBV6-2 or TRBV6-3 to TRBJ1-6; D remains ambiguous. CDR1 is MNHEY, CDR2 SVGEGT, per germline. The CDR3 has 17 amino acids. Between the trimmed V and J ends, which lost 6 bases and 6 bases, there was a span of 21 bases. The DNA for the CDR3 is TGTGCCAGCAGCCTGACCGGACGGGGTTCCGGTAATTCACCCCTCCACTTT. As protein: CASSLTGRGSGNSPLHF.

V and J are TRBV2 and TRBJ2-3; a possible D gene is TRBD1 (5 bases). The CDR3 loop spans 11 amino acids. Germline CDR1 reads SNHLY; CDR2 reads FYNNEI. Trimming removed 11 bases from V and 6 bases from J, with 12 bases in between. The CDR3 loop reads CASDPGDTQYF. CDR3 DNA sequence: TGTGCCTCTGACCCAGGGGATACGCAGTATTTT.

This chain connects TRBV9 to TRBJ2-1; possible D gene TRBD1, 5 bases. Trimming stripped 0 bases from V and 8 bases from J, with 12 bases between. Germline CDR1 is SGDLS and CDR2 is YYNGEE. The CDR3 has 14 amino acids. The CDR3 is CASSVGPGIDEQFF. CDR3 in DNA: TGTGCCAGCAGCGTAGGGCCAGGGATCGATGAGCAGTTCTTC.